The 20 T cell receptor beta chains below all came from one sample that was sequenced in a study of T cells after yellow fever vaccination. TCRdb independently ran MiXCR on the 5' RACE reads; one entry per CDR3 protein. The table lists some 500,000 distinct CDR3 sequences, approximately 13% of them singletons. The specimen was PBMCs, collected on the day of the yellow fever booster vaccination. The source of these receptors is a man aged 25-45 years who received the YFV17D yellow fever vaccine.

The chain has TRBV20-1 and TRBJ1-3, with D uncertain. CDR1 and CDR2 (germline): DFQATT, SNEGSKA (reference sequence). This CDR3 comprises 15 residues. V lost 0 bases and J 0 bases, leaving 9 bases between the germline ends. CDR3 bases: TGCAGTGCTAGAGATCCTACGGACTCTGGAAACACCATATATTTT. Translating it yields CSARDPTDSGNTIYF.

This rearrangement joins TRBV6-2 or TRBV6-3 to TRBJ2-6, with 12 bases matching TRBD2. The J segment lost 2 bases and the V segment lost 6 bases, leaving 14 bases of the junction unmatched. The CDR3 loop spans 20 amino acids. Germline assignment: CDR1 MNHEY and CDR2 SVGEGT. Here the CDR3 DNA reads TGTGCCAGCAGCCCGGGACTAGCGGGCTACGTCCCCACTGGGGCCAACGTCCTGACTTTC. It is translated as CASSPGLAGYVPTGANVLTF.

A few counts support this clonotype. This chain links TRBV29-1 with TRBJ2-3; TRBD2 might be the D (5 bases). Trimming shortened V by 3 bases and J by 5 bases, and 12 bases separated the two germline ends. This CDR3 spans 13 amino acids. The V gene's germline CDR1 is SQVTM and CDR2 ANQGSEA. The CDR3 DNA follows: TGCAGCGTTGACGGGGTGGTGGGAGATACGCAGTATTTT. It encodes CSVDGVVGDTQYF.

This clonotype was counted between two and nine times. The V call is TRBV5-6, the J call TRBJ2-7, with TRBD2 matching over 10 bases. V gave up 4 bases and J gave up 6 bases; unmatched junction bases: 13. Per germline, CDR1 SGHDT and CDR2 YYEEEE. This CDR3 contains 16 residues. CDR3 sequence (DNA): TGTGCCAGCAGCCCAACACAGCGGGAGGGCCGTATCGAGCAGTACTTC. Translated, it gives CASSPTQREGRIEQYF.

The chain uses TRBV12-3 or TRBV12-4 and TRBJ2-5; TRBD1 matches at 11 bases. Trimming at V came to 1 base and at J to 5 bases, leaving 6 bases not matched to a gene. This CDR3 has 16 amino acids. CDR3 amino acids: CASSLDGGQGVETQYF. Here the CDR3 DNA reads TGTGCCAGCAGTTTAGATGGGGGACAGGGGGTTGAGACCCAGTACTTC.

In DNA, the CDR3 is TGTGCCAGCAGTTCCGCTGCGAGGGCCCGGGAGACCCAGTACTTC. Protein: CASSSAARARETQYF. This chain connects TRBV28 to TRBJ2-5; D perhaps matches TRBD2 (5 bases). V was shortened by 4 bases and J by 5 bases, with 17 bases between the two germline ends. The CDR3 totals 15 residues. CDR1 and CDR2 (germline): MDHEN, SYDVKM.

This clonotype was detected many times. The chain couples TRBV20-1 to TRBJ2-5, with 8 bases fitting TRBD2. From germline, CDR1 is DFQATT and CDR2 SNEGSKA (reference sequence). V lost 0 bases and J lost 5; bases outside the gene matches: 17. This CDR3 region has 18 residues. In nucleotides, the CDR3 is TGCAGTGCTAGAGATGGGCTAGCGGGCGGCCCCCTCGGGGAGACCCAGTACTTC. Protein product: CSARDGLAGGPLGETQYF.

This sequence joins TRBV2 and TRBJ2-2; possible D gene TRBD2, 6 bases. V lost 1 base and J 6 bases, leaving 12 bases between the germline ends. Germline V CDR1 and CDR2: SNHLY, FYNNEI. This CDR3 has 15 amino acids. Here the CDR3 DNA reads TGTGCCAGCAGTGAAGTTGGCCTAGCGCCCGGGGAGCTGTTTTTT. It yields the protein CASSEVGLAPGELFF.

This clonotype was seen ten or more times. This sequence joins TRBV6-1 and TRBJ2-2; 11 nucleotides match TRBD2. Losses at the gene ends were 6 bases for V and 1 base for J; bases not matched to a gene: 4. CDR1 is MNHNS and CDR2 is SASEGT in the germline V gene. This CDR3 has 16 residues. DNA for the CDR3: TGTGCCAGCAGATCCGGGACTAGCGGGAACACCGGGGAGCTGTTTTTT. Encoded protein: CASRSGTSGNTGELFF.

The chain employs TRBV20-1 and TRBJ2-7; no clear D. Trimming took 5 bases from V and 2 from J, leaving 16 bases between them. Germline values: CDR1 DFQATT, CDR2 SNEGSKA (reference sequence). CDR3 size: 14 residues. CDR3 DNA sequence: TGCAGTGCTCCCCCCTTCGGCGGAGCCTACGAGCAGTACTTC. Amino acids: CSAPPFGGAYEQYF.

This chain joins TRBV12-3 or TRBV12-4 and TRBJ2-3; 16 bases match TRBD2. V lost 2 bases and J lost 3; bases outside the gene matches: 11. The CDR3 runs 20 residues. CDR3 loop: CASSLLAGTSGRGRTDTQYF. CDR3 nucleotide sequence: TGTGCCAGCAGTTTACTGGCGGGGACTAGCGGGAGGGGGAGAACAGATACGCAGTATTTT.

This sequence joins TRBV18 and TRBJ1-3; TRBD1 aligns across 8 bases. The CDR3 spans 15 residues. With V trimmed by 6 bases and J by 3 bases, 7 bases remained unmatched. Germline V gives CDR1 KGHSH, CDR2 LQKENI. The CDR3 nucleotides are TGTGCCAGCTCGACGGACAGGGTGGTTGGAAACACCATATATTTT. It is translated as CASSTDRVVGNTIYF.

This clonotype was recorded a few times. The gene calls are TRBV27 and TRBJ2-3; either TRBD1 or TRBD2 may supply D (6 bases each). CDR1 is MNHEY and CDR2 is SMNVEV in the germline V gene (reference sequence). Trimming shortened V by 8 bases and J by 0 bases, and 18 bases separated the two germline ends. This CDR3 region has 16 residues. The CDR3 DNA reads TGTGCCAGCGGAAAGGGGGGCGGACTCAGCACAGATACGCAGTATTTT. Amino acids: CASGKGGGLSTDTQYF.

This clonotype was picked up a small number of times. The chain uses TRBV5-1 and TRBJ2-2, with D possibly matching TRBD2 (5 bases). CDR3 size: 16 residues. Germline lookup yields CDR1 SGHRS and CDR2 YFSETQ. V was cut by 2 bases and J by 6 bases, with 17 bases left in between. Here the CDR3 DNA reads TGCGCCAGCAGCTTCGTAATAGGAGGATATTCCGGGGAGCTGTTTTTT. It encodes CASSFVIGGYSGELFF. Using reference TRBV5-1 and TRBJ2-2 for the parts outside the CDR3, the full variable domain is KAGVTQTPRYLIKTRGQQVTLSCSPISGHRSVSWYQQTPGQGLQFLFEYFSETQRNKGNFPGRFSGRQFSNSRSEMNVSTLELGDSALYLCASSFVIGGYSGELFFGEGSRLTVL.

CDR3 protein: CASSENYSNQPQHF. The CDR3 DNA sequence: TGTGCCAGCAGTGAAAATTATAGCAATCAGCCCCAGCATTTT. The chain links TRBV2 to TRBJ1-5; D not certain. The CDR3 contains 14 residues. Germline values: CDR1 SNHLY, CDR2 FYNNEI. The V end was cut by 2 bases, the J end by 0 bases, with 5 bases between.

This chain joins TRBV4-2 and TRBJ2-7; TRBD2 aligns across 12 bases. Germline V gives CDR1 LGHNA, CDR2 YNFKEQ. J was trimmed by 1 base and V by 4 bases; bases with no gene match: 5. This CDR3 is built from 16 residues. The CDR3 reads CASSREGTSGSYEQYF. CDR3 bases: TGTGCCAGCAGCCGAGAAGGGACTAGCGGGTCCTACGAGCAGTACTTC.

This clonotype was detected only a few times. The V gene is TRBV11-2, the J gene TRBJ2-4; 8 bases agree with TRBD1. Germline-derived CDR1 and CDR2 are SGHAT and FQNNGV. V lost 4 bases to trimming and J lost 6 bases; unmatched junction nucleotides: 5. CDR3 length: 14 amino acids. CDR3 DNA: TGTGCCAGCAGCTGGGCAGGGGGCGGAAACATTCAGTACTTC. It translates to CASSWAGGGNIQYF. Full variable domain (rest looked up from reference TRBV11-2 and TRBJ2-4): EAGVAQSPRYKIIEKRQSVAFWCNPISGHATLYWYQQILGQGPKLLIQFQNNGVVDDSQLPKDRFSAERLKGVDSTLKIQPAKLEDSAVYLCASSWAGGGNIQYFGAGTRLSVL.

The chain recombines TRBV10-3 with TRBJ2-1; perhaps TRBD1 as D (6 bases). The CDR3 runs to 13 residues. Germline V CDR1 and CDR2: ENHRY, SYGVKD. Trimming cost V 10 bases and J 2 bases, with 12 bases left between them. The CDR3 region has the DNA TGTGCCACTTACGGGACACCCTACAATGAGCAGTTCTTC. It is translated as CATYGTPYNEQFF.

As to this clonotype: The germline gene is not matched at one end of the junction; a read error may be the cause. The chain couples TRBV15 to TRBJ2-1, with D uncertain. Germline V lookup: CDR1 LNHNV, CDR2 YYDKDF (reference sequence). This CDR3 is built from 12 residues. DNA of the CDR3: TGTGCCACCAGCAGAGATGGTGTTGGGCTCGGATTC. Translation: CATSRDGVGLGF.

The CDR3 sequence: CASSPTGGGRATQYF. The CDR3, as DNA: TGTGCCAGCAGCCCTACAGGAGGCGGGAGGGCCACGCAGTATTTT. The chain is built from TRBV3-1 and TRBJ2-3; 9 bases line up with TRBD2. The J segment lost 9 bases and the V segment lost 4 bases, leaving 11 bases of the junction unmatched. The germline CDR1 and CDR2 sequences are LGHDT and YNNKEL (reference sequence). The CDR3 consists of 15 residues.